These 8 T cell receptor beta chains were all obtained from the same sample, sequenced in a study of OX40 agonist ivuxolimab in advanced cancers. TCRdb keeps only in-frame clones here, not all; method: immunoSEQ multiplex PCR. This table has approximately 63,000 clones, more than 65% appearing once. This specimen consisted of CD4+ or CD8+ T cells sorted from blood, obtained in a trial of the OX40 agonist ivuxolimab. These receptors all stem from an adult with an advanced solid tumor such as melanoma, head and neck, liver or kidney cancer.

The rearrangement joins TRBV7-6 to TRBJ2-1; 10 bases map to TRBD2. CDR1 SGHVS and CDR2 FNYEAQ come from the germline V gene. CDR3 size: 16 residues. With 2 bases clipped from V and 4 bases from J, the junction kept 5 bases outside the gene matches. The CDR3 DNA sequence: TGTGCCAGCAGCTTAAAGACTAGCGGGTCTTACAATGAGCAGTTCTTC. As protein: CASSLKTSGSYNEQFF.

The CDR3 bases are TGTGCCAGCAGCTCCGGACTGTCGAATGAAAAACTGTTTTTT. This encodes CASSSGLSNEKLFF. This chain connects TRBV5-4 to TRBJ1-4; D gene unclear. Trimming pared 3 bases from V and 5 bases from J, leaving 11 bases between. CDR1 is SGHNT and CDR2 is YYREEE in the germline V gene (reference sequence). The CDR3 consists of 14 residues.

The chain employs TRBV7-9 and TRBJ2-4, with D perhaps matching TRBD1 (6 bases). The ends were cut back, 5 bases at V and 3 bases at J, with 14 bases in the middle. Per the germline V gene, CDR1 is SEHNR and CDR2 is FQNEAQ (reference sequence). The CDR3 is 15 residues long. CDR3 nucleotides: TGTGCCAGCAGCCGCGAATGGACAGACAAAAACATTCAGTACTTC. Encoded protein: CASSREWTDKNIQYF.

V gene TRBV28 combines with J gene TRBJ1-5; D is perhaps TRBD1 (6 bases). Trimming stripped 7 bases from V and 3 bases from J, with 16 bases between. From germline, CDR1 is MDHEN and CDR2 SYDVKM. The CDR3 runs 15 residues. This CDR3 reads CASTFSGTHNQPQHF. CDR3 DNA: TGTGCCAGCACCTTTTCCGGGACACACAATCAGCCCCAGCATTTT.

CDR3 residues: CASSLGIGLETQYF. In nucleotides, the CDR3 is TGTGCCAGCAGCTTAGGGATAGGGTTGGAGACCCAGTACTTC. The V and J genes are TRBV11-2 and TRBJ2-5; D remains unclear. This CDR3 has 14 amino acids. V lost 1 base and J 5 bases, leaving 11 bases between the germline ends. CDR1 and CDR2 from the germline V gene are SGHAT and FQNNGV.

The V gene is TRBV6-6, the J gene TRBJ2-7; D remains ambiguous. This CDR3 region has 13 residues. V lost 1 base to trimming and J lost 2 bases, with 6 bases between them. Germline-derived CDR1 and CDR2 are MNHNY and SVGAGI (reference sequence). This chain's CDR3 is CASSYWVAYEQYF. As DNA, the CDR3 is TGTGCCAGCAGTTACTGGGTAGCCTACGAGCAGTACTTC.

The gene calls are TRBV7-6 and TRBJ1-2, with D perhaps TRBD1 (6 bases). The length of the CDR3 is 14 residues. V dropped 5 bases and J dropped 6 bases, with 16 bases sitting between them. Germline V gene data show CDR1 as SGHVS and CDR2 as FNYEAQ. The CDR3 reads CASSAGPGADGYTF. For the CDR3, the DNA is TGTGCCAGCAGCGCCGGACCAGGGGCGGATGGCTACACCTTC.

Concerning this clone itself: At one end the junction does not follow the germline gene, possibly because of a read error. V is TRBV13 and J is TRBJ2-3; a possible D gene is TRBD2 (6 bases). The germline CDR1 and CDR2 sequences are PRHDT and FYEKMQ (reference sequence). The length of the CDR3 is 14 residues. CDR3 loop: CAGSRRARTDTQYF. The CDR3 DNA sequence: TGTGCCGGCAGTAGGAGGGCCCGCACAGATACGCAGTATTTT.